The T cell receptor beta chain described here comes from a study of T cell responses to AZD1222 COVID-19 vaccine. Study conclusions and caveats: Regions 160-218 and 743-854 dominated among vaccine-associated CD4 TCRs spanning spike. After the peak T cell response, and only then, were repertoires sampled. White British donors predominated, females outnumbered males, and clonal diversity was possibly underestimated.

Produced via immunoSEQ multiplex PCR; TCRdb's table is partial and in-frame only. The table has 150,000 to 200,000 clones, approximately 88% seen once. From germline, CDR1 is LNHDA and CDR2 SQIVND (reference sequence). Trimming took off 5 bases at V and 7 bases at J, with 21 bases between the two ends. The CDR3 sequence is 16 residues long. Notes on this clone: Its antigen is undetermined.

The J gene is TRBJ2-1, the V gene TRBV19; D may match TRBD1 or TRBD2 (5 bases each). The sequences come from peripheral blood, collected on day 0 of AZD1222 vaccination. The clonotype was recovered from an adult in good health. For the CDR3, the DNA is TGTGCCAGTAGTCCAGGGAGAACCTCTTACGGGAATGAGCAGTTCTTC. Its translation is CASSPGRTSYGNEQFF.